Listed below are T cell receptor beta chains from one sample, sequenced in a study of blood T cell repertoires in COVID-19. TCRdb's table, derived via immunoSEQ multiplex PCR, lists solely in-frame clones and lacks some. The sample holds about 50,000 clones; more than 70% are singletons and the top ten take almost 6.5%. Sequences were obtained from peripheral blood. The source of these receptors is a man aged 55 to 70 with acute or convalescent COVID-19. Each CDR3 is given with its conserved first and last residue. The D gene is left open where the match is weak. Size is stated for part of the rows, as once, few or many counts, or as a class when the clone is expanded.

CDR3nt,CDR3aa,j_gene,v_gene,abundance,d_gene
TGTGCCAGCACTGCGACAGGAGCAGCCTACGAGCAGTACTTC,CASTATGAAYEQYF,TRBJ2-7,TRBV27,-,-
TGTGCCAGCAGCCGAGTGGGAGGGTCCCAAGAGACCCAGTACTTC,CASSRVGGSQETQYF,TRBJ2-5,TRBV6-5,-,TRBD2
TGCAGCACGGGAGATCACGGGGGGAAGCCCCAGCATTTT,CSTGDHGGKPQHF,TRBJ1-5,TRBV29-1,-,-
TGCGCCAGCAGCTTGTCCGCCGGGAACTATGGCTACACCTTC,CASSLSAGNYGYTF,TRBJ1-2,TRBV5-1,-,-
TGTGCCAGCAGTGAGGGAGAGAGACACGAGCAGTACTTC,CASSEGERHEQYF,TRBJ2-7,TRBV2,-,-
TGTGCCAGCTCAGGTAGGCACGGCCAGCCCCAGCATTTT,CASSGRHGQPQHF,TRBJ1-5,TRBV14,-,-
TGTGCCAGCAGCCCCCGCCTCGGGAATGCTGGAAACACCATATATTTT,CASSPRLGNAGNTIYF,TRBJ1-3,TRBV7-9,-,-
TGCGCCAGCAGCCAGGGGGACAGTATAAGTGAAAAACTGTTTTTT,CASSQGDSISEKLFF,TRBJ1-4,TRBV5-1,-,TRBD1
TGTGCCAGTAGTATGCGAGGGATGAACACTGAAGCTTTCTTT,CASSMRGMNTEAFF,TRBJ1-1,TRBV19,-,-
TGTGCCAGCAGCCCTCACAGCGGGAGGGCTTCCCCTCTCTTT,CASSPHSGRASPLF,TRBJ2-3,TRBV28,-,TRBD2
TGTGCCAGCAGCCCGGATCTGACTAGCGCGGAGACCCAGTACTTC,CASSPDLTSAETQYF,TRBJ2-5,TRBV11-1,-,TRBD2
TGTGCCGCGGATGGGGGGAAAGGCTACACCTTC,CAADGGKGYTF,TRBJ1-2,TRBV6-5,-,-
TGTGCCAGCAGCTTTATTGGTTCGGGGAAGGACGGAGATACGCAGTATTTT,CASSFIGSGKDGDTQYF,TRBJ2-3,TRBV7-2,-,-
TGTGCCAGCAGTTACAATCATGACACCGAAAAACTGTTTTTT,CASSYNHDTEKLFF,TRBJ1-4,TRBV6-6,-,-
TGTGCCAGCGTTTCTGACAGGAACACTGAAGCTTTCTTT,CASVSDRNTEAFF,TRBJ1-1,TRBV28,-,-
TGCGCCAGCACCCGGACTAGCGAGAAAGAGACCCAGTACTTC,CASTRTSEKETQYF,TRBJ2-5,TRBV10-2,once,TRBD2
TGTGCCAGCAGCGTAGTGGGACAGGGGTTAGATAGTGGCTACACCTTC,CASSVVGQGLDSGYTF,TRBJ1-2,TRBV9,-,TRBD1
TGCGCCAGCAGCTCTGAACCCCGGGACAGGGGGTACGAGCAGTACTTC,CASSSEPRDRGYEQYF,TRBJ2-7,TRBV5-1,once,TRBD1
TGTGCCTGGAGTGTTATACTACTAAATTCACCCCTCCACTTT,CAWSVILLNSPLHF,TRBJ1-6,TRBV30,-,-
TGCAGCGTTGTAGGGGGCGGCTACGAGCAGTACTTC,CSVVGGGYEQYF,TRBJ2-7,TRBV29-1,few,TRBD1
TGTGCCAGCAGCCCCCGCGGGGGAAGCGATGAAAAACTGTTTTTT,CASSPRGGSDEKLFF,TRBJ1-4,TRBV7-9,-,-
TGTGCCAGCAGTTACCCGACAGAGCCGAGCTCCTACAATGAGCAGTTCTTC,CASSYPTEPSSYNEQFF,TRBJ2-1,TRBV28,-,-
TGTGCCAGCAGCCCTGCTAGCGGAGCTAACAATGAGCAGTTCTTC,CASSPASGANNEQFF,TRBJ2-1,TRBV14,few,TRBD2
TGCGCCAGCAGCCCCGGCGGAGCGGGAGGCTCCACAGATACGCAGTATTTT,CASSPGGAGGSTDTQYF,TRBJ2-3,TRBV5-1,-,TRBD2
TGTGCCATCAGTGAGAGGGGGCAGCTTAACAATCAGCCCCAGCATTTT,CAISERGQLNNQPQHF,TRBJ1-5,TRBV10-3,-,TRBD1
TGTGCCAGCAGTTTACCCGGTTCACCCCTCCACTTT,CASSLPGSPLHF,TRBJ1-6,TRBV27,-,-
TGTGCCAGCAGCTTAGAATTCAGGGTAGAAGCTTTCTTT,CASSLEFRVEAFF,TRBJ1-1,TRBV11-3,-,-
TGTGCCAGGGGACAGGGGGGCGAGCAGTACTTC,CARGQGGEQYF,TRBJ2-7,TRBV19,-,TRBD1